Below are 5 T cell receptor beta chains sequenced from a single sample in a study of human T cells and chemical hapten exposure. TCRdb called the RACE reads again in MiXCR, with one record for every CDR3 protein. The sample includes 55,000 to 80,000 distinct CDR3 sequences, 9.5% to 11% seen only once; the top ten take roughly 2.1%. Indicated time point: patch test 3, about 24 weeks after DPC sensitization. The treatment denotes: therapeutic diphenylcyclopropenone sensitization with weekly scalp DPC. Specimen: whole blood, collected in connection with sensitization to the hapten diphenylcyclopropenone (DPC). These receptors originate from a woman aged 25 to 39 with alopecia areata. Some clones in this sample may be carry-over from other donors' samples.

The chain recombines TRBV7-2 with TRBJ1-1; D is perhaps TRBD1 (5 bases). The CDR3 length is 12 residues. The germline CDR1 and CDR2 sequences are SGHTA and FQGNSA. V was shortened by 4 bases and J by 8 bases, with 11 bases between the two germline ends. Written as DNA, the CDR3 is TGTGCCAGCAGCTGGGGACGTAACGAAGCTTTCTTT. This gives the protein CASSWGRNEAFF.

The rearrangement links TRBV7-6 to TRBJ2-7; TRBD1 or TRBD2 may be the D gene (5 bases each). The germline V and J ends were trimmed by 1 base and 2 bases, with 12 bases remaining between them. Per germline, CDR1 SGHVS and CDR2 FNYEAQ. This CDR3 contains 15 residues. CDR3 in amino acids: CASSLDSPGPYEQYF. CDR3 nucleotide sequence: TGTGCCAGCAGCTTAGATAGTCCGGGACCCTACGAGCAGTACTTC.

This chain joins TRBV29-1 and TRBJ2-5; no reliable D call. There are 12 residues in the CDR3. Germline V gene data show CDR1 as SQVTM and CDR2 as ANQGSEA. The ends were cut back, 8 bases at V and 4 bases at J, with 14 bases in the middle. CDR3 in amino acids: CSIVPSVETQYF. The CDR3 nucleotides read TGCAGCATTGTTCCCTCCGTAGAGACCCAGTACTTC.

This clonotype was counted between two and nine times. The J gene is TRBJ2-2, the V gene TRBV12-3 or TRBV12-4; D remains unclear. CDR3 length equals 14 residues. V was cut by 2 bases and J by 4 bases, with 8 bases left in between. The DNA of the CDR3 is TGTGCCAGCAGTTTATCGAGGACCACCGGGGAGCTGTTTTTT. Translating gives CASSLSRTTGELFF.

This clonotype was observed at least ten times. The V and J genes are TRBV19 and TRBJ1-5, with D possibly being TRBD1 (5 bases). V lost 6 bases, J lost 0 bases, and 15 bases lay in between. This CDR3 has 16 amino acids. The V gene's germline CDR1 is LNHDA and CDR2 SQIVND (reference sequence). The DNA of the CDR3 is TGTGCCAGTAGGCGAGGGACCGAATATAGCAATCAGCCCCAGCATTTT. As protein: CASRRGTEYSNQPQHF.